The 5 T cell receptor beta chains reported below all come from one sample, sequenced in a study of blood T cells in healthy people across ages (dated by TCRdb to the mid-2010s). The receptor library was made with 5' RACE. A second about 6 to 11 cycle PCR used a sample-barcoded 5' primer and a J-beta primer mix. TCRdb's own reprocessing of the public reads used fastp at Q25 and MiXCR and kept productive beta chains. Duplicate CDR3 protein sequences are folded into a single record with the most common DNA and genes. The sample has some 1.8 million distinct CDR3 sequences on record, about two fifths of them singletons. The top ten clonotypes cover 23% of the sample. The specimen was blood. Receptors originate from a human donor in good health.

The rearrangement uses TRBV12-3 or TRBV12-4 and TRBJ2-1, with D perhaps TRBD1 (6 bases). The CDR3 is made up of 14 amino acids. The V and J ends lost 7 bases and 3 bases respectively, with 13 bases between them. CDR3 in DNA: TGTGCCAGCAACACAGGGAAAGGCTACAATGAGCAGTTCTTC. Its protein product is CASNTGKGYNEQFF.

In its sample, this clonotype was seen a few times. V and J are TRBV14 and TRBJ2-1; D ambiguous. There are 14 residues in the CDR3. CDR1 is SGHDN, CDR2 FVKESK, per germline. The V end lost 1 base, the J end lost 7 bases, and 11 bases lay between the germline ends. DNA of the CDR3: TGTGCCAGCAGCCAAGTCGGGCAACTTAATGAGCAGTTCTTC. Protein product: CASSQVGQLNEQFF.

The chain recombines TRBV19 with TRBJ2-7, with a weak D call TRBD1 (5 bases). V was trimmed by 5 bases and J by 0 bases, leaving 11 bases between them. Germline loops: CDR1 LNHDA, CDR2 SQIVND (reference sequence). This CDR3 region has 14 residues. This chain's CDR3 is CASSRQSDSYEQYF. CDR3 in DNA: TGTGCCAGTAGTCGACAGTCTGACTCCTACGAGCAGTACTTC.

For this clonotype: This may come from a read error, since a much larger clone is one base off. V is TRBV6-4 and J is TRBJ2-7; 7 bases align to TRBD2. This CDR3 has 14 amino acids. V shed 5 bases, J shed 7 bases, and the junction held 11 bases outside the gene matches. The germline V gene has CDR1 MRHNA and CDR2 SNTAGT. CDR3 coding DNA: TGTGCCAGCAGTCGCGGGGGTAACTACAATGAGCAGTACTTC. Its protein is CASSRGGNYNEQYF.

This chain joins TRBV9 and TRBJ2-1, with D perhaps matching TRBD1 or TRBD2 (5 bases each). Trimming took off 4 bases at V and 6 bases at J, with 17 bases between the two ends. The CDR3 extends over 15 amino acids. Germline-derived CDR1 and CDR2 are SGDLS and YYNGEE. The CDR3 protein is CASSLGASSINEQFF. As DNA, the CDR3 is TGTGCCAGCAGCTTAGGGGCTAGCTCAATCAATGAGCAGTTCTTC.